The 3 T cell receptor beta chains in this list originate from one sample, sequenced in a study of cytomegalovirus exposure and HLA in healthy donors. The method was immunoSEQ multiplex PCR; TCRdb's version includes in-frame clones alone and lacks a portion of them. Of roughly 120,000 clones in the sample, roughly 86% are singletons; the top ten hold approximately 4.9%. The material sequenced was PBMCs. All receptors come from a man between 18 and 29 years old in good health and CMV-seronegative.

The chain employs TRBV6-1 and TRBJ2-4, with 9 bases fitting TRBD2. Germline CDR1 is MNHNS and CDR2 is SASEGT. This CDR3 is 17 amino acids long. V gave up 2 bases and J gave up 6 bases; unmatched junction bases: 11. This CDR3 reads CASSENPWSSGGNIQYF. The CDR3 DNA sequence: TGTGCCAGCAGTGAAAACCCCTGGAGTAGCGGGGGAAACATTCAGTACTTC.

The chain is built from TRBV15 and TRBJ1-3, with D possibly being TRBD1 (6 bases). V lost 9 bases and J lost 4, with 13 bases in between. In germline, CDR1 is LNHNV, CDR2 YYDKDF (reference sequence). The CDR3 extends over 13 amino acids. CDR3 in DNA: TGTGCCACGACACAGGGATTAGGAAACACCATATATTTT. This translates into CATTQGLGNTIYF.

This chain links TRBV2 with TRBJ1-5; 8 positions agree with TRBD1. CDR3 length equals 13 residues. V lost 5 bases, J lost 6 bases, and 3 bases stayed unmatched. Looked up from germline, CDR1 is SNHLY and CDR2 is FYNNEI. The CDR3 DNA sequence: TGTGCCAGCAGTAAAGACAGGGGTCAGCCCCAGCATTTT. Translating gives CASSKDRGQPQHF.